Here is one T cell receptor beta chain with its context. CDR1 and CDR2 (germline): SEHNR, FQNEAQ (reference sequence). This CDR3 region has 14 residues. With V trimmed by 5 bases and J by 7 bases, 5 bases remained unmatched. Enrolment of Seattle patients took place during active infection, and they were followed longitudinally. This sample stems from a study of blood T cell repertoires in COVID-19. Looking at the study overall: Material from acute and convalescent COVID-19 was sourced from the United States, Italy and Spain. T cells, B-cell-depleted T cells, or PBMCs provided the cDNA or gDNA that served as material.

Authors' analysis steps: Amplification of reference gene primers provided the estimated nucleated cell counts. The repertoire was sequenced with immunoSEQ multiplex PCR; TCRdb's copy has only in-frame clones and lacks some. V and J calls and clone size come straight from that table; D and trimming were deduced from the DNA. The sample has some 31,000 clones; 81% are singletons. The chain carries TRBV7-9 and TRBJ2-2; 9 bases are shared with TRBD1. The receptor's source is a man in his 70s with COVID-19, enrolled during active disease. Source material: peripheral blood. CDR3 coding DNA: TGTGCCAGCAGCCAGGGACAGGGTAACGGGGAGCTGTTTTTT. The encoded protein is CASSQGQGNGELFF.